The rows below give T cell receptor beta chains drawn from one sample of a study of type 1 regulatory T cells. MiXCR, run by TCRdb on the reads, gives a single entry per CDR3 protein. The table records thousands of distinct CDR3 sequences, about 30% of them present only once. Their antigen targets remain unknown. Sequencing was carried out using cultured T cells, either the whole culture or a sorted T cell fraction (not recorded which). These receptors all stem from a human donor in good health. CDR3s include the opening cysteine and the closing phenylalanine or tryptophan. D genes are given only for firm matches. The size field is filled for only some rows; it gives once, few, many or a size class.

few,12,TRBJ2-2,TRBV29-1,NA,CSVRTENRELFF,TGCAGCGTTCGGACAGAGAACCGGGAGCTGTTTTTT
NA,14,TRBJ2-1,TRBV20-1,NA,CSARDRASKVEQFF,TGCAGTGCTAGAGACCGGGCGTCTAAGGTGGAGCAGTTCTTC
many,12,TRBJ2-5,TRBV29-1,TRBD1,CSVDRGRETQYF,TGCAGCGTCGACAGGGGGCGAGAGACCCAGTACTTC
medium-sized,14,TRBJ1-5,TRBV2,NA,CASSVYSGDQPQHF,TGTGCCAGCAGTGTCTATTCAGGGGATCAGCCCCAGCATTTT
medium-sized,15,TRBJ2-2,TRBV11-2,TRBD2,CASSLDSGRARELFF,TGTGCCAGCAGCTTAGACAGCGGGAGGGCTAGGGAGCTGTTTTTT
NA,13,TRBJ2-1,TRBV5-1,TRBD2,CVSSLGTNNEQFF,TGCGTCAGCAGCTTGGGGACTAACAATGAGCAGTTCTTC
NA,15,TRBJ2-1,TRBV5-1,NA,CASSSTGEGYNEQFF,TGCGCCAGCAGTTCTACAGGGGAGGGCTACAATGAGCAGTTCTTC
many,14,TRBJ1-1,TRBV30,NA,CAWTLGRVNTEAFF,TGTGCCTGGACCCTGGGGAGAGTGAACACTGAAGCTTTCTTT
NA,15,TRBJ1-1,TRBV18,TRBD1,CASSPNTDRATEAFF,TGTGCCAGCTCACCTAACACGGACAGGGCGACTGAAGCTTTCTTT
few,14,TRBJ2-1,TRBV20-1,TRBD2,CSARVGAGDSEQFF,TGCAGTGCTAGAGTAGGAGCGGGAGACAGTGAGCAGTTCTTC
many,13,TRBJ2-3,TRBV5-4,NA,CASSFKSTDTQYF,TGTGCCAGCAGCTTTAAGAGCACAGATACGCAGTATTTT